This TCR beta chain was identified in a study of cytomegalovirus exposure and HLA in healthy donors. Primers for the PCR totalled 60 Vbeta and 13 Jbeta. Using immunoSEQ multiplex PCR, the repertoire was profiled, and TCRdb retains in-frame clones only, with some absent. The table lists some 78,000 clones, about 80% of them singletons. The CDR3 runs to 12 residues. CDR1 and CDR2 from the germline V gene are SNHLY and FYNNEI. Deletions cut 6 bases from V and 5 bases from J, with 10 bases between. Note on this clone: Its antigen is not identified.

Whole-study findings and limits: Whilst most TCR sequences proved rare, a subset of public TCRs occurred across many donors. Listed as cytomegalovirus-associated were 164 TCR beta chains. The records held CMV serostatus as the only immune exposure information.

The chain is built from TRBV2 and TRBJ2-5; possible D gene TRBD1, 6 bases. The receptor was derived from a man aged 50-59 years in good health and CMV-seropositive. Sequencing was performed on PBMCs. CDR3 nucleotides: TGTGCCAGCAGCGGACAGCCGGAGACCCAGTACTTC. Protein sequence: CASSGQPETQYF.